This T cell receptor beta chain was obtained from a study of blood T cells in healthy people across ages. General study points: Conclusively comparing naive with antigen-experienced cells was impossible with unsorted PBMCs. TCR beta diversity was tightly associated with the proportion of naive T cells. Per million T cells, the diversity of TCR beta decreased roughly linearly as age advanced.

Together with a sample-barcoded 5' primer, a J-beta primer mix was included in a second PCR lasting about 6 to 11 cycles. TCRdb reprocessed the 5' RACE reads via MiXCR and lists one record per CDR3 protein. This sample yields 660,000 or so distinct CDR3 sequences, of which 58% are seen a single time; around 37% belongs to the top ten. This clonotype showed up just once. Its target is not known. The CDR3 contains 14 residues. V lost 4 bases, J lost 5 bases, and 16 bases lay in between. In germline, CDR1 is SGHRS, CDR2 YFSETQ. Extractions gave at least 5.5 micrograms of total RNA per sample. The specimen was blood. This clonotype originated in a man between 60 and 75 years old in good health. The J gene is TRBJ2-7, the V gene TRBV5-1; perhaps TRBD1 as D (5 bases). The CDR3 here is CASSPLPGKHEQYF. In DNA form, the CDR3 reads TGCGCCAGCAGCCCACTGCCAGGGAAGCACGAGCAGTACTTC.